This T cell receptor (beta chain) was identified in a study of Ad26.COV2.S vaccination and SARS-CoV-2 variants. The CDR3 loop spans 14 amino acids. With 6 bases clipped from V and 1 base from J, the junction kept 3 bases outside the gene matches. The germline CDR1 and CDR2 sequences are MGHRA and YSYEKL. Treatment here: approximately 18 received Ad26.COV2.S at low or high dose, single or two shots; roughly 5 received placebo; per-sample allocation not given. The study sampled participants on day 63 after the first vaccine or placebo injection. Using immunoSEQ multiplex PCR, the repertoire was profiled, and TCRdb retains in-frame clones only, with some absent. The top ten hold approximately 2.5% of the sample, which has some 500,000 clones, 75% to 90% seen once.

The source is a person between 18 and 59 years old who received the Ad26.COV2.S COVID-19 vaccine or a placebo. The sample in question was peripheral blood, obtained in a trial of Ad26.COV2.S vaccine versus placebo. V is TRBV4-1 and J is TRBJ1-2, with 9 bases matching TRBD1. Here the CDR3 reads CASSRTGDNYGYTF. CDR3 nucleotide sequence: TGCGCCAGCAGTCGGACAGGGGATAACTATGGCTACACCTTC.